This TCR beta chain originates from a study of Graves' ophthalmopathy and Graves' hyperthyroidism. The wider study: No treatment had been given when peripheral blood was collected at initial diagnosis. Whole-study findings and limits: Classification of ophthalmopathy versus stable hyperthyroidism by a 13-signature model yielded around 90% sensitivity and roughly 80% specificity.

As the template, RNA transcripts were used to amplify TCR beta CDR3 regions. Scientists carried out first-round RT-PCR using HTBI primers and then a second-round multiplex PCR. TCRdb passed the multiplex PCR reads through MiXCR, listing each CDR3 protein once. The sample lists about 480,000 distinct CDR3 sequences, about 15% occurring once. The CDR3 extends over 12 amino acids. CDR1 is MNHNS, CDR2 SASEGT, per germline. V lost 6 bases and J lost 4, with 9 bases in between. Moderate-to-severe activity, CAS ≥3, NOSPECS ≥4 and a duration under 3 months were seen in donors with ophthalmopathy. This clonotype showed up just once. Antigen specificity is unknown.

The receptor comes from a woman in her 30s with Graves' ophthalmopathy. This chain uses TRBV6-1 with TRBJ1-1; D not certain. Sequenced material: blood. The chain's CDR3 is CASRFMSTEAFF. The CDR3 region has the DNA TGTGCCAGCAGATTCATGAGCACTGAAGCTTTCTTT.